This T cell receptor beta chain was sequenced for a study of blood T cell repertoires in COVID-19. Looking at the study overall: Collection of acute and convalescent COVID-19 samples took place in the United States, Italy and Spain. The cDNA or gDNA used as material had been derived from T cells, B-cell-depleted T cells, or PBMCs.

Germline assignment: CDR1 SGHNT and CDR2 YYREEE (reference sequence). This CDR3 has 18 residues. Trimming removed 1 base from V and 0 bases from J; junction bases left unmatched: 10. The authors' processing: Nucleated cell counts were estimated from reference gene primer amplification. Assay used: immunoSEQ multiplex PCR; TCRdb lists only in-frame clones, some missing. Clone size and the V and J calls come from that table; the DNA yielded D and trimming. This table has under 400,000 clones, 80% to 90% appearing once. The sequenced sample was PBMCs or T cells enriched from blood (not recorded which). The genes are TRBV5-4 and TRBJ2-1; 7 nucleotides align to TRBD1. The TCR was taken from a woman between 40 and 55 years old with acute COVID-19. For the CDR3, the DNA is TGTGCCAGCAGCTTGCTTCTCGGGACAGTGAGCTCCTACAATGAGCAGTTCTTC. This encodes CASSLLLGTVSSYNEQFF.